This is a list of T cell receptor beta chains from one sample in a study of molecular identifiers for immune sequencing clone quantification. One entry per CDR3 protein results from TCRdb running MiXCR on the PCR reads. This table has about 320,000 distinct CDR3 sequences, 24% appearing once. Material: naive CD8+ T cells from blood, with Jurkat cell RNA spiked in. These receptors all stem from a human donor in good health. Some libraries in this study had Jurkat cell RNA spiked in. CDR3s leave out the opening cysteine and the closing phenylalanine or tryptophan.

J | V | CDR3
TRBJ1-5 | TRBV7-9 | ASSSGQSSNQPQH
TRBJ2-2 | TRBV15 | ATSRVLDNTGELF
TRBJ1-5 | TRBV7-2 | ASSSGDGGNQPPH
TRBJ2-1 | TRBV30 | AWSSQGYYNEQF
TRBJ2-1 | TRBV7-2 | ASLRGLGGEQF
TRBJ2-7 | TRBV6-5 | ASSYRTSGRYEQY
TRBJ2-2 | TRBV15 | ATQSRGASGGLNTGELF
TRBJ2-7 | TRBV5-5 | VSSFGAYEQY
TRBJ2-4 | TRBV18 | ASSPPLSKNIQY
TRBJ2-7 | TRBV6-2/TRBV6-3 | ASSRVVGTDYEQY
TRBJ2-3 | TRBV20-1 | SARDRLTGADTQY
TRBJ2-7 | TRBV20-1 | SASAGTDSYEQY
TRBJ2-7 | TRBV19 | ASSIGQGVYEQY
TRBJ2-1 | TRBV11-2 | ASRPTGVSPYNEQF
TRBJ1-1 | TRBV3-1 | ASSQDYLSNTEAF
TRBJ2-7 | TRBV19 | ASSIETGKNYEQY
TRBJ2-1 | TRBV7-9 | ASSQDSRSYNEQF
TRBJ2-7 | TRBV9 | ASSVGDTYEQY
TRBJ1-5 | TRBV28 | ASDSHQAAQPQH
TRBJ1-6 | TRBV11-2 | ASSTGQGRRSPLH
TRBJ2-6 | TRBV12-3/TRBV12-4 | ASSFEDPVQTSGANVLT
TRBJ2-3 | TRBV5-6 | AGSSGTRGLLDTQY
TRBJ1-5 | TRBV28 | ASSLSLQGNQPQH
TRBJ2-3 | TRBV9 | ASSGYTDTQY
TRBJ2-7 | TRBV29-1 | SIEFGRFYSYEQY
TRBJ2-7 | TRBV28 | ASSLRGMLSYEQY
TRBJ2-1 | TRBV4-1 | ASSQDSQDTYNEQF
TRBJ2-7 | TRBV6-6 | ASSSSGSSYEQY
TRBJ2-3 | TRBV28 | ASSLLRGRPDTQY
TRBJ2-7 | TRBV27 | ASSLTGSEQY
TRBJ2-7 | TRBV19 | ASNPGQVYSYEQY
TRBJ2-3 | TRBV20-1 | SAEVLAGVPDTQY
TRBJ1-1 | TRBV11-2 | ASSLVWTEAF
TRBJ2-3 | TRBV28 | ASSFSVADRTDTQY